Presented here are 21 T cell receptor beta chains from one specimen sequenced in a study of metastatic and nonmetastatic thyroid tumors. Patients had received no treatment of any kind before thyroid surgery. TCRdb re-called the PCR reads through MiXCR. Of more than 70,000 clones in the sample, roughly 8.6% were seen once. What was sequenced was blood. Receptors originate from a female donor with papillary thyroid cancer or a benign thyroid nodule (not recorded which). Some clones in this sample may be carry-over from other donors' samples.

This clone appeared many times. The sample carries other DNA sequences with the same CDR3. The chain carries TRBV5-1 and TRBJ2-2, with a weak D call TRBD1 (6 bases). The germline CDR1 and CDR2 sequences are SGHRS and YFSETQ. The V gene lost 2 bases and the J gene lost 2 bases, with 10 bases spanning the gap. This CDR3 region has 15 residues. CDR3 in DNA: TGCGCCAGCAGCTTACCAGGGGATAACACCGGGGAGCTGTTTTTT. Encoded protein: CASSLPGDNTGELFF.

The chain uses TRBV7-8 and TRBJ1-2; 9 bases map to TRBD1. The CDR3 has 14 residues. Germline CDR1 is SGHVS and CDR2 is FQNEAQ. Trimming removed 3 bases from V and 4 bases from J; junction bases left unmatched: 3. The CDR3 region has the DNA TGTGCCAGCAGCTTTGTACAGGGGGCCTATGGCTACACCTTC. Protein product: CASSFVQGAYGYTF.

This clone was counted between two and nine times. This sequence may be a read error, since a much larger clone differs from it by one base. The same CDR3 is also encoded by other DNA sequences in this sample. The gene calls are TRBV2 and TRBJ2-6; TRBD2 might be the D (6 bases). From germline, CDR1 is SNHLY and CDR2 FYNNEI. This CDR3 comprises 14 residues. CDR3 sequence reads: CATGAGSGANVLTF. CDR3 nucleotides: TGTGCTACCGGGGCGGGGTCTGGTGCCAACGTCCTGACTTTC.

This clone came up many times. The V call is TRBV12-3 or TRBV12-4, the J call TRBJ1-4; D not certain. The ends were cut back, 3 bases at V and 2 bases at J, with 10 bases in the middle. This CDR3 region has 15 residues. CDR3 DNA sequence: TGTGCCAGCAGTTTTCGGGTGGCGACTAATGAAAAACTGTTTTTT. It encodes CASSFRVATNEKLFF.

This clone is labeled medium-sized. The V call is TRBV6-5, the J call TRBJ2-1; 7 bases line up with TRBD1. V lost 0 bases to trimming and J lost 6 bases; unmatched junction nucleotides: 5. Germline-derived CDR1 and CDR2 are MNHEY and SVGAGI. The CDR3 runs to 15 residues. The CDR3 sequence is CASSYSFDRANEQFF. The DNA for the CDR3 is TGTGCCAGCAGTTACTCGTTCGACAGGGCCAATGAGCAGTTCTTC.

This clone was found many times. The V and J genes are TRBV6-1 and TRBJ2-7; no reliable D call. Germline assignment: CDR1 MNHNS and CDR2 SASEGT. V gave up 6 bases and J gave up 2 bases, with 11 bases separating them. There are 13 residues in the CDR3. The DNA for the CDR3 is TGTGCCAGCAGGCCCCCCCTCACCTACGAGCAGTACTTC. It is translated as CASRPPLTYEQYF.

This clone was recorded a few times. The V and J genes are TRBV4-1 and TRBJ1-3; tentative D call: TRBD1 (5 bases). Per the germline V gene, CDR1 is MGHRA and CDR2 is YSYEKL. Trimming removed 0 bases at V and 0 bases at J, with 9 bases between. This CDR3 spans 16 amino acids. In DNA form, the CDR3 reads TGCGCCAGCAGCCAAGAGGACACTCGCTCTGGAAACACCATATATTTT. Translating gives CASSQEDTRSGNTIYF.

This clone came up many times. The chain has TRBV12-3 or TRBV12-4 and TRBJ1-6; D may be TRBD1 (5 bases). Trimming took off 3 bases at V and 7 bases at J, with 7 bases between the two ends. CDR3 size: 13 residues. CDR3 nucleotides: TGTGCCAGCAGTTTGACAGTCAATTCACCCCTCCACTTT. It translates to CASSLTVNSPLHF.

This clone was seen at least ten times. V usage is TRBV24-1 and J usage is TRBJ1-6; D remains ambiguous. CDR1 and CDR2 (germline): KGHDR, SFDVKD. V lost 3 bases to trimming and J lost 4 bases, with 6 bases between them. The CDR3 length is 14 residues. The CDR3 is CATSDGFYNSPLHF. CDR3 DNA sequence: TGTGCCACCAGTGATGGGTTTTATAATTCACCCCTCCACTTT.

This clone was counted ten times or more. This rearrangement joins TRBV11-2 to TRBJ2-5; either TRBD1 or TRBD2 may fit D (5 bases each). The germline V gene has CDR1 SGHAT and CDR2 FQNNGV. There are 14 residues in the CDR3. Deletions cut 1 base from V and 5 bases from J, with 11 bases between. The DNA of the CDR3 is TGTGCCAGCAGCTTAGGGGGCGGGCGTGAGACCCAGTACTTC. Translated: CASSLGGGRETQYF.

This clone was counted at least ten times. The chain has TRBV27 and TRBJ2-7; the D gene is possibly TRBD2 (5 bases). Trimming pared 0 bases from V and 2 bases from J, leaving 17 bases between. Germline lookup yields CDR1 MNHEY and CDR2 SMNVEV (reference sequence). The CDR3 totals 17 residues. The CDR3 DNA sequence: TGTGCCAGCAGTTTATCGCCCGGGCCCGGGAATGCCTACGAGCAGTACTTC. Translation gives CASSLSPGPGNAYEQYF.

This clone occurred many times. The CDR3 coding sequence is TGTGCCAGCAGCCTGGTGGGACAGACCTACGAGCAGTACTTC. Translated, it gives CASSLVGQTYEQYF. The genes are TRBV7-2 and TRBJ2-7; 7 bases line up with TRBD1. From germline, CDR1 is SGHTA and CDR2 FQGNSA. J lost 2 bases, V lost 5 bases, and 6 bases had no gene match. CDR3 length: 14 amino acids. The variable domain in full, completed from reference TRBV7-2 and TRBJ2-7, reads GAGVSQSPSNKVTEKGKDVELRCDPISGHTALYWYRQSLGQGLEFLIYFQGNSAPDKSGLPSDRFSAERTGGSVSTLTIQRTQQEDSAVYLCASSLVGQTYEQYFGPGTRLTVT.

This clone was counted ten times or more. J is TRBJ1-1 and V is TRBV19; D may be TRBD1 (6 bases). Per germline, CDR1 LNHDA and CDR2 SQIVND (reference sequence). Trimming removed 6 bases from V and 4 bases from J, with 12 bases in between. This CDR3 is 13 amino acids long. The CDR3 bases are TGTGCCAGTAGGGTACAGGGTGTCACTGAAGCTTTCTTT. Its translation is CASRVQGVTEAFF. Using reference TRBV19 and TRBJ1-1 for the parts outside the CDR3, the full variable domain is DGGITQSPKYLFRKEGQNVTLSCEQNLNHDAMYWYRQDPGQGLRLIYYSQIVNDFQKGDIAEGYSVSREKKESFPLTVTSAQKNPTAFYLCASRVQGVTEAFFGQGTRLTVV.

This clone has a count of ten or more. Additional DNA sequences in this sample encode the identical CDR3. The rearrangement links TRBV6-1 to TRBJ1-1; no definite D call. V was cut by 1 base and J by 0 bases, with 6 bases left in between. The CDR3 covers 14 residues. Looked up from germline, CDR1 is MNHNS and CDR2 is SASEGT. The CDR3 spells CASSEVGLNTEAFF. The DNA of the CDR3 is TGTGCCAGCAGTGAAGTGGGATTGAACACTGAAGCTTTCTTT.

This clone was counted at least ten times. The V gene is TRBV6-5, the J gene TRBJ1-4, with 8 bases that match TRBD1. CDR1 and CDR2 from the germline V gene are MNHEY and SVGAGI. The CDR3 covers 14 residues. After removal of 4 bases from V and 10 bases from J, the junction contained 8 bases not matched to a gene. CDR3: CASSSSGQGGKLFF. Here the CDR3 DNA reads TGTGCCAGCAGTTCCTCCGGACAGGGCGGAAAACTGTTTTTT.

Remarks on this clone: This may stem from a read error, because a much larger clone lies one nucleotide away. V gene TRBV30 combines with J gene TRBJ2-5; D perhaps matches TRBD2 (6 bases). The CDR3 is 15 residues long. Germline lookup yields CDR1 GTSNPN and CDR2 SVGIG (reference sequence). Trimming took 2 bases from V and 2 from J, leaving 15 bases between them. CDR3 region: CAWSRGTEAQETQYF. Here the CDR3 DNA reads TGTGCCTGGAGTCGGGGGACCGAAGCTCAAGAGACCCAGTACTTC.

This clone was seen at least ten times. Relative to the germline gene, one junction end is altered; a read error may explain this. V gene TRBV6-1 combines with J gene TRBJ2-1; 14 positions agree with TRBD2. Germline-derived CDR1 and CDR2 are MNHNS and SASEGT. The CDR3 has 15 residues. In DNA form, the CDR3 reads TGTGCCAGCAGCGAGACTAGCGGGGGGGCGAATGAGCGGTTCTTC. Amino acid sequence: CASSETSGGANERFF.

The CDR3 nucleotides are TGTGCCAGCAGTGACTGGGGGACTAGCGGGAACACCGGGGAGCAGTACTTC. Its protein product is CASSDWGTSGNTGEQYF. The chain carries TRBV6-4 and TRBJ2-7; 13 bases line up with TRBD2. There are 17 residues in the CDR3. Germline-derived CDR1 and CDR2 are MRHNA and SNTAGT. V shed 1 base and J 7 bases; nucleotides not matched to a gene: 10.

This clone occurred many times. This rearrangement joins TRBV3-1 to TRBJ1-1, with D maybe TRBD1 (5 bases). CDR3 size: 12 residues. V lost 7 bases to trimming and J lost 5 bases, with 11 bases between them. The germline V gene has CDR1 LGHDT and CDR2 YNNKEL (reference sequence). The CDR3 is CASTQGGTEAFF. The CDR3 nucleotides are TGTGCCAGCACCCAGGGTGGTACTGAAGCTTTCTTT.

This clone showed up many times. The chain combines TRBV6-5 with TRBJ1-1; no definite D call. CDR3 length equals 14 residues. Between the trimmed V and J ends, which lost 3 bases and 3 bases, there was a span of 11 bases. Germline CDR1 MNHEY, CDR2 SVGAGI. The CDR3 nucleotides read TGTGCCAGCAGTTATCAAGGAGTGGACACTGAAGCTTTCTTT. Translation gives CASSYQGVDTEAFF.

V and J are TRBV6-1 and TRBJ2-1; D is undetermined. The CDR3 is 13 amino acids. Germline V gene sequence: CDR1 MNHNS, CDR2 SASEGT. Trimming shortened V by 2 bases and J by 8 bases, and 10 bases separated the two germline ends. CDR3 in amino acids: CASSERPSDEQFF. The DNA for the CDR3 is TGTGCCAGCAGTGAAAGGCCCAGCGATGAGCAGTTCTTC.